This TCR beta chain derives from a study of post-analysis software for immune sequencing data. Study-wide background: The courses of disease that were included comprised relapsing-remitting, secondary progressive and progressive-relapsing multiple sclerosis. Study-wide results and caveats: Clustering by F measure revealed strong co-clustering among samples prepared together in one batch. For normalized Chao1 diversity, multiple sclerosis patients scored significantly lower than controls did. Patients showed TRBV5-6, TRBV5-1 and TRBV20-1 among four to six TRBV segments more frequent than in controls.

Germline loops: CDR1 MNHEY, CDR2 SVGEGT. The trim removed 5 bases at V and 4 bases at J, leaving 7 bases unmatched. The length of the CDR3 is 15 residues. This clonotype has more than one count but fewer than ten. Its specificity is unknown. The TCR beta cDNA libraries contained unique molecular identifiers. Starting from roughly 1 to 10 million T cells, the study yielded roughly 0.5 million cDNA molecules. TCRdb itself ran the PCR reads through MiXCR, one entry per CDR3 protein. The table shows 380,000 or so distinct CDR3 sequences, with 30% to 45% occurring only once. The TCR was taken from a girl aged 10 to 17 with multiple sclerosis. This sequence joins TRBV6-2 or TRBV6-3 and TRBJ1-5; 8 nucleotides match TRBD1. Sequenced: blood. CDR3 nucleotides: TGTGCCAGCAGTGGGGGACAGGCAGGGAATCAGCCCCAGCATTTT. It codes for CASSGGQAGNQPQHF.